These 7 T cell receptor beta chains were sequenced from one sample in a study of radiation and T cells in renal cell carcinoma. The data were produced by immunoSEQ multiplex PCR, yet TCRdb's version contains in-frame clones alone and is incomplete. The sample consists of 10,000 to 15,000 clones, less than 75% of them appearing once. This sample's treatment: treatment-naive control, cytoreductive nephrectomy. The sequences come from tumor tissue, collected from a patient whose treatment was nephrectomy without radiotherapy. These receptors all come from a woman of 80 years or more with renal cell carcinoma.

The chain links TRBV7-2 to TRBJ2-3; D uncertain. Trimming took 4 bases from V and 0 from J, leaving 5 bases between them. Germline CDR1 is SGHTA and CDR2 is FQGNSA. The CDR3 spans 13 residues. CDR3 residues: CASSSESTDTQYF. CDR3 DNA: TGTGCCAGCAGCTCTGAAAGCACAGATACGCAGTATTTT.

The CDR3 nucleotides are TGTGCCAGCAGCTTAACGCGGACAGGGGACGACTACGAGCAGTACGTC. Translated: CASSLTRTGDDYEQYV. The rearrangement links TRBV7-3 to TRBJ2-7, with 9 nucleotides matching TRBD1. The CDR3 runs to 16 residues. V lost 0 bases to trimming and J lost 3 bases; unmatched junction nucleotides: 6. From germline, CDR1 is SGHTA and CDR2 FQGTGA.

This chain uses TRBV19 with TRBJ1-1, with unresolved D. Germline V lookup: CDR1 LNHDA, CDR2 SQIVND (reference sequence). The CDR3 is 15 residues long. The V gene lost 7 bases and the J gene lost 5 bases, with 20 bases spanning the gap. The CDR3 sequence: CASTTGHDWRTEAFF. The CDR3 DNA sequence: TGTGCCAGTACCACCGGTCATGACTGGAGGACTGAAGCTTTCTTT.

This clone was counted a few times. This sequence joins TRBV7-9 and TRBJ1-1, with TRBD1 as a possible D gene (5 bases). Germline values: CDR1 SEHNR, CDR2 FQNEAQ (reference sequence). The ends were cut back, 1 base at V and 4 bases at J, with 13 bases in the middle. This CDR3 comprises 15 residues. Here the CDR3 DNA reads TGTGCCAGCAGCTTAGGATCTGGGGCGCGCACTGAAGCTTTCTTT. Its translation is CASSLGSGARTEAFF.

V and J are TRBV11-2 and TRBJ1-2, with a weak D call TRBD1 (6 bases). Germline CDR1 is SGHAT and CDR2 is FQNNGV. This CDR3 contains 17 residues. The V and J ends lost 5 bases and 4 bases respectively, with 23 bases between them. CDR3 nucleotides: TGTGCCAGCAGCCAAGGGAAGACACCGGGGGGCTTCTATGGCTACACCTTC. Translating gives CASSQGKTPGGFYGYTF.

The chain employs TRBV2 and TRBJ1-1; a weak D match, TRBD1 (5 bases). Germline CDR1 and CDR2: SNHLY and FYNNEI. The CDR3 length is 12 residues. The germline V and J ends were trimmed by 10 bases and 7 bases, with 16 bases remaining between them. The CDR3 DNA reads TGTGCCAATCCCACAGGTGCGGGTGAAGCTTTCTTT. It specifies CANPTGAGEAFF.

This clone was found a few times. J is TRBJ2-1 and V is TRBV9, with D possibly matching TRBD1 (5 bases). Germline CDR1 SGDLS, CDR2 YYNGEE. Trimming cost V 0 bases and J 7 bases, with 11 bases left between them. The length of the CDR3 is 14 residues. Written as DNA, the CDR3 is TGTGCCAGCAGCGTAGAAGGGGCTTGGAATGAGCAGTTCTTC. Amino acids: CASSVEGAWNEQFF.